The entry below gives a single T cell receptor (beta chain) sequence along with its context. V lost 6 bases and J lost 1, with 7 bases in between. Germline CDR1 and CDR2: DFQATT and SNEGSKA (reference sequence). This CDR3 has 11 amino acids. Original methodology: How many nucleated cells were present was estimated from reference gene primer amplification. Method: immunoSEQ multiplex PCR; TCRdb's copy keeps in-frame clones and lacks some. The V and J calls and clone size come from that table; D and trimming were worked out from the DNA. The sample lists around 40,000 clones; 70% to 90% were seen once. The sample belongs to a study of blood T cell repertoires in COVID-19. As for the study in general: Samples came from the United States, Italy and Spain, spanning acute and convalescent COVID-19. PBMCs, B-cell-depleted T cells, or T cells provided the cDNA or gDNA that made up the material.

The TCR sequence derives from a human donor in a cohort sampled during active COVID-19. The sequenced material came from peripheral blood. V and J are TRBV20-1 and TRBJ2-7; D gene ambiguous. CDR3: CSAEESYEQYF. The DNA of the CDR3 is TGCAGTGCCGAGGAGTCCTACGAGCAGTACTTC.